The rows below give T cell receptor beta chains drawn from one sample of a study of T-cell memory formation after mild COVID-19. TCRdb reprocessed the 5' RACE reads via MiXCR and lists one record per CDR3 protein. The sample comprises roughly 340,000 distinct CDR3 sequences, roughly 19% of which are singletons, and roughly 23% rests with the top ten. Sequenced material: PBMCs or a T cell subset sorted from them (not recorded which). The receptors originated from a man between 18 and 35 years old who had mild COVID-19 (a few samples of this study predate the infection). Cell type and time point are not known. CDR3s include the opening cysteine and the closing phenylalanine or tryptophan. The D gene is left open where the match is weak. Clone size is not always given. Where it is, it says once, few, many or a class for expanded clones.

>TRBD1|TRBV5-1|few|TRBJ2-7
CASSVPGQGANEQYF
TGCGCCAGCAGCGTCCCTGGACAGGGGGCTAACGAGCAGTACTTC
>.|TRBV25-1|few|TRBJ2-3
CASTRRDTDTQYF
TGTGCCAGCACCCGACGGGATACAGATACGCAGTATTTT
>.|TRBV12-3/TRBV12-4|few|TRBJ1-2
CASSFSGNYGYTF
TGTGCCAGCAGTTTTTCGGGGAACTATGGCTACACCTTC
>.|TRBV6-5|.|TRBJ2-3
CASSYSNGYTDTQYF
TGTGCCAGCAGTTACTCAAACGGGTACACAGATACGCAGTATTTT
>.|TRBV6-5|few|TRBJ1-5
CASSPGTASREPQHF
TGTGCCAGCAGCCCGGGAACAGCCTCCAGGGAGCCCCAGCATTTT
>.|TRBV15|few|TRBJ2-5
CATSRDPLIGETQYF
TGTGCCACCAGCAGAGATCCCCTGATTGGAGAGACCCAGTACTTC
>.|TRBV7-2|few|TRBJ2-1
CASSRQPGREFF
TGTGCCAGCAGCAGACAGCCGGGACGGGAGTTCTTC
>.|TRBV5-4|.|TRBJ1-1
CASSLRAGANTEAFF
TGTGCCAGCAGCTTAAGGGCAGGGGCGAACACTGAAGCTTTCTTT
>.|TRBV7-9|.|TRBJ2-5
CASTGTGFGETQYF
TGTGCCAGCACCGGGACGGGGTTCGGTGAGACCCAGTACTTC
>TRBD1|TRBV15|.|TRBJ2-5
CATSRDPGQQETQYF
TGTGCCACCAGCAGAGACCCGGGACAGCAAGAGACCCAGTACTTC
>.|TRBV12-3/TRBV12-4|many|TRBJ1-5
CASSLVTGSNQPQHF
TGTGCCAGCAGTTTAGTAACAGGGAGCAATCAGCCCCAGCATTTT
>TRBD1|TRBV5-1|few|TRBJ1-5
CASSPSGTVGQPQHF
TGCGCCAGCAGCCCTTCAGGGACAGTAGGACAGCCCCAGCATTTT
>.|TRBV7-2|few|TRBJ2-1
CASSLARLGGHEQFF
TGTGCCAGCAGCTTAGCTCGCCTCGGGGGCCATGAGCAGTTCTTC
>.|TRBV9|few|TRBJ2-2
CASSVGQYTGELFF
TGTGCCAGCAGCGTAGGGCAGTACACCGGGGAGCTGTTTTTT
>.|TRBV6-4|.|TRBJ2-2
CATRTDPNTGELFF
TGTGCCACTAGGACAGACCCGAACACCGGGGAGCTGTTTTTT
>.|TRBV18|.|TRBJ2-1
CASSEQAWDEQFF
TGTGCCAGCTCCGAGCAGGCTTGGGATGAGCAGTTCTTC
>.|TRBV4-2|many|TRBJ2-6
CASSQEAGDGANVLTF
TGTGCCAGCAGCCAAGAAGCAGGGGACGGGGCCAACGTCCTGACTTTC
>.|TRBV5-1|few|TRBJ2-6
CASSTYGGFSGANVLTF
TGCGCCAGCAGCACTTACGGGGGATTCTCTGGGGCCAACGTCCTGACTTTC
>.|TRBV6-5|few|TRBJ1-1
CASTTRLGTEAFF
TGTGCCAGCACCACCAGGCTGGGCACTGAAGCTTTCTTT
>TRBD1|TRBV7-2|.|TRBJ1-3
CASSSSGQGNTIYF
TGTGCCAGCAGCTCATCGGGACAGGGAAACACCATATATTTT
>.|TRBV20-1|few|TRBJ2-3
CSARGGAALTDTQYF
TGCAGTGCTAGGGGTGGGGCGGCCCTCACAGATACGCAGTATTTT
>TRBD1|TRBV25-1|.|TRBJ1-1
CASSSTGGETEAFF
TGTGCCAGCAGTTCGACAGGGGGGGAAACTGAAGCTTTCTTT
>.|TRBV5-1|.|TRBJ1-3
CASSPDGNSGNTIYF
TGCGCCAGCAGCCCGGACGGTAACTCTGGAAACACCATATATTTT